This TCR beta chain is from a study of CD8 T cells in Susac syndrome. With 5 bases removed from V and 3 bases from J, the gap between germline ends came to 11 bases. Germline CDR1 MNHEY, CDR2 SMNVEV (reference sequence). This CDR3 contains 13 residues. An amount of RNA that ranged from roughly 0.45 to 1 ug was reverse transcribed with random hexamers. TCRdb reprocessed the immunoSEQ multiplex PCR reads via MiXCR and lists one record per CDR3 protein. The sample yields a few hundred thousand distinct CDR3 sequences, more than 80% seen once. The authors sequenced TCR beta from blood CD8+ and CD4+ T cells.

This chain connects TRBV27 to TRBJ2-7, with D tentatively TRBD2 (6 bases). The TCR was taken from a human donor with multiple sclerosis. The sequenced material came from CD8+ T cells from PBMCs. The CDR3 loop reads CASSGGVGYEQYF. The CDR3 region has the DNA TGTGCCAGCAGTGGAGGGGTGGGCTACGAGCAGTACTTC.